This is a list of T cell receptor beta chains from one sample in a study of identical twins. One entry per CDR3 protein, called by TCRdb with MiXCR from the 5' RACE reads. The sample yields about 240,000 distinct CDR3 sequences, approximately 7.3% seen once. The sample was also reused in another study, on yellow fever vaccine responses in identical twins.

Sequenced: CD8+ T cells sorted from blood. These receptors came from a woman aged 18-29 years in good health. Both conserved end residues are part of each CDR3. Fields, in order: V gene, clone size, J gene, D gene, CDR3 protein, CDR3 DNA. A D gene is named only where the DNA matches it firmly. Clone size is not always given. Where it is, it says once, few, many or a class for expanded clones.

TRBV3-1	many	TRBJ2-1	-	CATARDQYNEQFF	TGTGCCACAGCGAGGGACCAGTACAATGAGCAGTTCTTC
TRBV7-2	few	TRBJ2-7	TRBD2	CASSLMTSGGYEQYF	TGTGCCAGCAGCCTCATGACTAGCGGGGGTTACGAGCAGTACTTC
TRBV12-3/TRBV12-4	many	TRBJ1-1	-	CASSFELNTEAFF	TGTGCCAGCAGTTTCGAGTTGAACACTGAAGCTTTCTTT
TRBV3-1	few	TRBJ2-4	-	CASSQVKGVRNKNIQYF	TGTGCCAGCAGCCAAGTGAAGGGGGTGCGAAATAAAAACATTCAGTACTTC
TRBV12-3/TRBV12-4	-	TRBJ2-3	TRBD2	CASSFAGDPDTQYF	TGTGCCAGCAGTTTTGCGGGAGATCCAGATACGCAGTATTTT
TRBV27	few	TRBJ2-1	TRBD2	CASSLPGGVDNEQFF	TGTGCCAGCAGTCTCCCCGGGGGGGTCGACAATGAGCAGTTCTTC
TRBV5-6	few	TRBJ2-1	TRBD2	CASGAGGRDEQFF	TGTGCCAGTGGAGCGGGGGGGCGCGATGAGCAGTTCTTC
TRBV3-1	-	TRBJ2-5	-	CASSQERDTETQYF	TGTGCCAGCAGCCAAGAGAGGGATACAGAGACCCAGTACTTC
TRBV27	-	TRBJ2-3	-	CASTNNPFPSTDTQYF	TGTGCCAGCACCAATAATCCTTTCCCTAGCACAGATACGCAGTATTTT
TRBV6-1	-	TRBJ1-1	-	CASSGGQYNEAFF	TGTGCCAGCAGTGGAGGACAGTACAATGAAGCTTTCTTT
TRBV4-1	few	TRBJ2-5	-	CASLDRDQGKAGETQYF	TGCGCCAGCCTGGATCGAGACCAGGGGAAAGCAGGAGAGACCCAGTACTTC
TRBV27	-	TRBJ2-2	TRBD2	CASSPQAGVDTGELFF	TGTGCCAGCAGTCCCCAAGCGGGAGTGGATACCGGGGAGCTGTTTTTT
TRBV19	few	TRBJ2-1	-	CASSIAAGTMNEQFF	TGTGCCAGTAGTATAGCTGCGGGGACAATGAATGAGCAGTTCTTC
TRBV20-1	many	TRBJ2-7	TRBD1	CSAIGTGSYEQYF	TGCAGTGCTATCGGGACAGGGAGCTACGAGCAGTACTTC
TRBV7-6	-	TRBJ2-5	-	CASSPSGATQETQYF	TGTGCCAGCAGTCCAAGTGGGGCAACCCAAGAGACCCAGTACTTC
TRBV15	many	TRBJ1-1	-	CATSERGGGDTEAFF	TGTGCCACCAGCGAACGGGGAGGGGGGGACACTGAAGCTTTCTTT
TRBV5-6	-	TRBJ1-1	-	CASSLQVTEAFF	TGTGCCAGCAGCTTGCAAGTCACTGAAGCTTTCTTT
TRBV11-3	-	TRBJ2-1	-	CASSLRSRAHEQFF	TGTGCCAGCAGCTTAAGGAGCAGGGCCCATGAGCAGTTCTTC
TRBV12-3/TRBV12-4	few	TRBJ2-5	TRBD2	CASSPLAGGPYQETQYF	TGTGCCAGCAGCCCGCTAGCGGGGGGCCCGTACCAAGAGACCCAGTACTTC
TRBV10-3	many	TRBJ1-2	-	CASGPGTPGYTF	TGTGCCTCGGGGCCGGGGACTCCTGGCTACACCTTC
TRBV5-1	many	TRBJ2-3	-	CASSLGSTSTDTQYF	TGCGCCAGCAGCTTGGGGTCGACTAGCACAGATACGCAGTATTTT
TRBV29-1	many	TRBJ2-1	TRBD1	CSVEVAGRGNEQFF	TGCAGCGTTGAAGTGGCGGGCAGGGGGAATGAGCAGTTCTTC
TRBV7-8	-	TRBJ2-7	TRBD2	CASSLGLAGSPVSEQYF	TGTGCCAGCAGCCTGGGACTAGCGGGTTCTCCCGTTAGCGAGCAGTACTTC
TRBV29-1	many	TRBJ1-4	-	CSVEITGITFF	TGCAGCGTAGAAATTACAGGGATCACGTTTTTT
TRBV15	-	TRBJ1-1	-	CATAESTEAFF	TGTGCCACCGCGGAAAGTACTGAAGCTTTCTTT
TRBV7-8	many	TRBJ2-1	TRBD2	CASSLEGLAGVDEQFF	TGTGCCAGCAGCTTAGAGGGGCTAGCGGGAGTAGATGAGCAGTTCTTC
TRBV12-3/TRBV12-4	-	TRBJ2-7	-	CASSSQGFEQYF	TGTGCCAGCAGTTCTCAGGGGTTCGAGCAGTACTTC
TRBV10-3	many	TRBJ2-1	TRBD1	CAINTDRGYNEQFF	TGTGCCATCAATACGGACAGGGGTTACAATGAGCAGTTCTTC
TRBV12-3/TRBV12-4	many	TRBJ2-7	-	CASSHSSEQYF	TGTGCCAGCAGCCATAGTTCCGAGCAGTACTTC
TRBV7-9	-	TRBJ2-7	-	CAFLRLDSYEQYF	TGTGCCTTCCTCCGGTTGGACTCCTACGAGCAGTACTTC
TRBV6-5	many	TRBJ2-3	-	CASSYEVSPDTQYF	TGTGCCAGCAGTTATGAGGTGTCCCCAGATACGCAGTATTTT
TRBV6-2/TRBV6-3	many	TRBJ1-1	TRBD1	CASSYSIGGGLTEAFF	TGTGCCAGCAGTTACTCGATCGGAGGGGGCTTGACTGAAGCTTTCTTT
TRBV18	many	TRBJ2-2	-	CASSPPDSYTGELFF	TGTGCCAGCTCACCACCGGACAGCTACACCGGGGAGCTGTTTTTT
TRBV15	-	TRBJ2-5	-	CATSRGDSAQETQYF	TGTGCCACCAGCAGAGGGGATTCGGCCCAAGAGACCCAGTACTTC
TRBV7-3	few	TRBJ2-7	TRBD2	CASSSTGLAGDEQYF	TGTGCCAGCAGCTCTACAGGACTAGCGGGAGATGAGCAGTACTTC
TRBV4-1	many	TRBJ1-1	-	CASGSFAGRTEAFF	TGCGCCAGCGGTAGTTTCGCAGGGAGAACTGAAGCTTTCTTT
TRBV5-4	-	TRBJ2-1	TRBD2	CASTLGYPGLAGGLSSYNEQFF	TGTGCCAGCACCCTGGGGTATCCTGGACTAGCGGGAGGCCTGAGCTCCTACAATGAGCAGTTCTTC
TRBV4-1	-	TRBJ2-3	-	CASRLLGLDADTQYF	TGCGCCAGCAGACTTTTGGGGCTAGACGCAGATACGCAGTATTTT
TRBV7-9	many	TRBJ2-3	TRBD2	CASSGPLAEGDTQYF	TGTGCCAGCAGCGGACCACTAGCGGAGGGCGATACGCAGTATTTT
TRBV21-1	many	TRBJ1-1	-	CASSKAAGNTEAFF	TGTGCCAGCAGCAAAGCAGCCGGGAACACTGAAGCTTTCTTT
TRBV18	-	TRBJ2-1	-	CASSPSGMHYNEQFF	TGTGCCAGCTCACCCTCCGGGATGCACTACAATGAGCAGTTCTTC
TRBV29-1	many	TRBJ1-2	-	CSVEAPREHGYTF	TGCAGCGTTGAAGCTCCCAGGGAGCACGGCTACACCTTC
TRBV10-1	-	TRBJ2-3	-	CASGSHADTQYF	TGCGCCAGCGGGTCACACGCAGATACGCAGTATTTT
TRBV7-9	many	TRBJ1-1	-	CASSLAAAEAFF	TGTGCCAGCAGCTTGGCGGCGGCTGAAGCTTTCTTT
TRBV5-5	many	TRBJ1-2	-	CASSLEGALSYGYTF	TGTGCCAGCAGCTTGGAGGGAGCCCTCAGCTATGGCTACACCTTC
TRBV27	few	TRBJ1-2	-	CASSFQAGAYSGYTF	TGTGCCAGCAGTTTTCAGGCAGGGGCCTATTCCGGCTACACCTTC
TRBV12-3/TRBV12-4	many	TRBJ2-1	-	CASSWGNEQFF	TGTGCCAGCAGTTGGGGCAATGAGCAGTTCTTC
TRBV20-1	few	TRBJ2-7	TRBD2	CSARRTSGYEQYF	TGCAGTGCTAGAAGGACTAGCGGCTACGAGCAGTACTTC
TRBV27	few	TRBJ2-3	-	CASSLKGRQRTDTQYF	TGTGCCAGCAGTTTAAAGGGACGACAGCGCACAGATACGCAGTATTTT
TRBV4-2	many	TRBJ2-1	TRBD2	CASSPRTSGSYNEQFF	TGTGCCAGCAGCCCGAGGACTAGCGGCTCCTACAATGAGCAGTTCTTC
TRBV7-6	-	TRBJ2-1	-	CASLGGPNNKQFF	TGTGCCAGCTTGGGGGGACCCAACAATAAGCAGTTCTTC